The present TCR beta chain was sequenced within a study of cytomegalovirus exposure and HLA in healthy donors (dated 2017 in TCRdb). Describing the broader study: According to an earlier analysis of 587 of the donors, about 179 million T cells yielded 117 million unique TCR beta sequences and more than 250 Gb of sequence data. Approximately 300 gigabases of sequencing data and roughly 81 million unique TCR sequences made up an early release that covered approximately 700 HLA-typed donors. The genetic ancestry cluster associated with self-reported Caucasian donors included roughly four fifths of the 398 genotyped donors. The study aimed to test whether cataloging public T cell receptors could reveal signatures of past pathogen exposure. Using immunosequencing, the study profiled T cell repertoires from 666 subjects and related those repertoires to cytomegalovirus serostatus. Along with the approximately 600-subject first cohort, a separate validation cohort of about 110 different subjects was used. To predict cytomegalovirus infection status, the study combined high-throughput TCR immunosequencing, statistical association of individual TCRs with disease status, and machine learning. A later analysis re-examined previously published TCR beta repertoires from about 670 donors and added high-resolution HLA genotyping to investigate patterns of TCR occurrence. Rather than drawing on any new phenotypic data, the later analysis identified candidate immune exposures from TCR beta sequences and the way those sequences occurred across donors. An earlier analysis of about 620 of the donors applied high-throughput TCR beta sequencing to assess whether each TCR beta V gene segment acted as functional or pseudogenic. Alongside the repertoire data, information on donor age, sex, ethnicity and CMV serostatus was compiled. A later genetic analysis used genome-wide SNP genotypes for 398 of the 666 donors, treating that subset as a discovery cohort. All discovery cohort repertoires had been generated on a single sequencing platform. Both class I and class II loci were covered by HLA typing, at four-digit resolution. Typing coverage differed by locus: A, B, C, DRB1 and DQB1 were typed in roughly 620-630 donors, DQA1 in 522, DPA1 in some 610, and DPB1 in just under 480. Four or five DR-DQ haplotypes were handled as single units for association and clustering because linkage in the cohort was strong. Among about 360 genotyped donors of the cohort, an average of around 240,000 unique TCR beta nucleotide sequences were sequenced per donor, roughly 18% of them non-productive. Study-level results and caveats: Roughly uniform sequencing depth across donors was assumed in presence/absence analyses, although this assumption may not hold. Because the 87-base-pair reads could not distinguish some IMGT-functional V segments, including TRBV6-2 and TRBV6-3, those segments were excluded. In a later analysis, HLA-associated TCR beta chains showed more clonal expansion and lower generation probabilities than non-associated chains that were equally common. Strong co-occurrence of HLA alleles, especially DR and DQ, made assigning TCR associations to individual alleles difficult. Cytomegalovirus status was reported to be diagnosed by the classifier with high specificity and sensitivity in both the original and validation cohorts. A few of the identified cytomegalovirus-associated TCR beta chains were confirmed in vitro to be specific for cytomegalovirus antigens. A later analysis associated around 16,000 TCR beta sequences with specific HLA alleles at a false discovery rate of 0.05. A further reported finding was that TCR beta sequences accurately predicted the HLA-A and HLA-B alleles for most subjects in the first cohort. CMV serostatus was the only immune exposure information available for the cohort. A group of highly shared sequence variants was considered likely to be a technical artifact of the sequencing pipeline. Because some donors lacked HLA typing at each locus, the association tests relied only on the typed subset. A later genetic analysis associated a missense DCLRE1C variant with V-gene and J-gene trimming of TCR beta chains, and an independent cohort replicated the association. The study listed 150 to 200 TCR beta chains as associated with cytomegalovirus. Over 15 rarely observed V segments, including chromosome 9 orphons, were excluded from the earlier analysis of approximately 500 of the donors because counts were too low. In an earlier analysis of some 500 of the donors, most TCR beta V segments appeared in productive rearrangements about 87% or about 30% of the time, broadly matching IMGT annotations. A later analysis found that most CMV-associated TCR beta chains appeared HLA-restricted, with HLA associations seemingly driven largely by CMV exposure. This cohort had only TCR beta chains sequenced, and the lack of alpha or paired-chain data limited which features could be detected. According to a later analysis, parvovirus B19, influenza, CMV and Epstein-Barr virus appeared linked to several top co-occurrence clusters. The authors suggested that the approach could potentially be generalized to other disease states and immunological phenotypes. In a later analysis, TCR association rates were found to vary across HLA loci, with the most associated TCRs seen for DRB1 alleles and the fewest for HLA-C alleles. In a later genetic analysis, fewer N-insertions in productive TCRs were reported among donors in an Asian-associated ancestry cluster than the approximately 630-donor mean. Correlated functional status among segregating V segments might reflect linkage disequilibrium, but an unknown experimental factor could not be ruled out. Most TCR sequences were observed very rarely across donors, whereas some public TCRs were present in many individuals.

The CDR3 holds 14 amino acids from the cysteine to the phenylalanine. The CDR3 DNA has 42 bases and is translated from base 1. As encoded in the germline V gene, CDR1 is SNHLY while CDR2 is FYNNEI. V ends up 6 bases short and J 3 bases short, with an unmatched junction base count of 4. The cohort comprised 666 healthy bone marrow donors. All cohort members were sampled while nominally healthy, although unrecorded immune exposures were likely present. The donor was CMV seronegative and was included in the group of about 400 seronegative cohort members. Every donor gave a peripheral blood sample, and the peripheral blood mononuclear cells from that sample were used for TCR beta sequencing. Genomic DNA was extracted from the blood cell samples with the Qiagen DNeasy Blood Extraction Kit. The library was prepared using the immunoSEQ multiplex PCR assay. The multiplex PCR relied on a mix of 60 forward primers for TCR Vbeta segments and 13 reverse primers for TCR Jbeta segments. The CDR3 region of rearranged TCR beta genes was amplified from genomic DNA by a multiplex PCR assay. Amplified TCR beta libraries were sequenced as 87-base-pair reads on the Illumina HiSeq System. Per the original workflow: In a later analysis, tens of millions of unique TCR beta chains were counted across the roughly 670 repertoires, and roughly 11 million of these chains were shared by at least two donors. A nearest-neighbor algorithm error-corrected the raw reads and collapsed the reads into unique sequences, merging closely related sequences to remove PCR and sequencing errors. CDR3 sequences were aligned to IMGT reference sequences to assign V, D and J gene segments. For a sequence to be retained, a match of at least six nucleotides to both a V gene segment and a J gene segment was required. Rearrangements were called productive when the CDR3 lacked stop codons and stayed in frame with V and J; all others were non-productive. Following IMGT convention, CDR3 was defined as the stretch from the second conserved V-encoded cysteine up to the conserved J-encoded phenylalanine. In an earlier analysis of approximately 590 of the donors, sequences lacking an unambiguous match to a single V gene segment were excluded. In an earlier analysis of several hundred of the donors, V segments were called functional above 56.7% productive rearrangements and were called segregating when the between-donor standard deviation exceeded 5%. A statistical classification framework was developed to diagnose cytomegalovirus status using the catalog of TCR beta chain sequences. In a later analysis, V and J genes were assigned by comparing TCR nucleotide sequences against IMGT/GENE-DB human TR gene sequences. Using the TCRdist pipeline, a later analysis assigned CDR3 sequences along with most-parsimonious VDJ recombination scenarios. In a later analysis, each TCR beta chain was defined by its CDR3 amino acid sequence together with its V-gene family, and reads without a unique V-gene family were excluded. In a later analysis, fewer than 650 highly shared, low-generation-probability nucleotide sequences were removed to address suspected cross-contamination and a sequencing artifact. In a later analysis, a clonal expansion index for each public chain was calculated from normalized within-repertoire ranks of inferred template counts. In a later analysis, generation probabilities were computed using a VDJ recombination model fitted to out-of-frame rearrangements, and the results were checked against IGoR. Hypergeometric tests were used in a later analysis to score TCR-TCR, TCR-HLA and TCR-CMV co-occurrence, with a repertoire-size bias correction applied to the TCR pairs. To estimate false discovery rates, a later analysis permuted the HLA or CMV assignments 20 times. In a later analysis, co-occurring TCRs were grouped using DBSCAN, and TCRdist sequence similarity was added for clustering within HLA-allele-positive subsets. Repertoires with fewer than 30,000 or more than 120,000 public chains, plus five repertoires with anomalous nucleotide sharing, were excluded from co-occurrence clustering. What TCRdb holds here is the immuneACCESS table cut down to in-frame rearrangements. Part of the clones is not present; checked against another copy, under half of the missing clones reflect an unresolved V gene, and the others are unexplained. V and J calls and clone size are as listed in that table; D and trimming were resolved from the DNA. Within this sample are about 130,000 clones, with roughly 81% of them counted one time only. 0.95% to 1.4% of the sample rests with the top ten.

With regard to this clone: Its antigen has not been determined. Base qualities are not recorded, but no much larger clone differs from it by a single base.

The specimen was PBMCs. The receptor's source is a woman aged 25 to 39 in good health and CMV-seronegative. This sequence uses TRBV2 and TRBJ2-7, with 11 middle bases fitting TRBD1. The CDR3 protein sequence reads: CASRDRGRFYEQYF. The DNA sequence reads TGTGCCAGCAGGGACAGGGGGCGATTCTACGAGCAGTACTTC.